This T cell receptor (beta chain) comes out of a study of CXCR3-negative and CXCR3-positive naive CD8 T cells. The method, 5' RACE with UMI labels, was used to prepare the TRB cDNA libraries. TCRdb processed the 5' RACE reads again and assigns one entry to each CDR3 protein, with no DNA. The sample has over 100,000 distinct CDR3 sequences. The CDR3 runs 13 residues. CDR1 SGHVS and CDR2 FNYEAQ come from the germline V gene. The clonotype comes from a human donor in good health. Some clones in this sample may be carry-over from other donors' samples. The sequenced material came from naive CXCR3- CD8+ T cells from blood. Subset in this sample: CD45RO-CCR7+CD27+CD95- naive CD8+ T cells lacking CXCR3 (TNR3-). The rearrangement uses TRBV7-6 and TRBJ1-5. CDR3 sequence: CASSLGVGQPQHF.